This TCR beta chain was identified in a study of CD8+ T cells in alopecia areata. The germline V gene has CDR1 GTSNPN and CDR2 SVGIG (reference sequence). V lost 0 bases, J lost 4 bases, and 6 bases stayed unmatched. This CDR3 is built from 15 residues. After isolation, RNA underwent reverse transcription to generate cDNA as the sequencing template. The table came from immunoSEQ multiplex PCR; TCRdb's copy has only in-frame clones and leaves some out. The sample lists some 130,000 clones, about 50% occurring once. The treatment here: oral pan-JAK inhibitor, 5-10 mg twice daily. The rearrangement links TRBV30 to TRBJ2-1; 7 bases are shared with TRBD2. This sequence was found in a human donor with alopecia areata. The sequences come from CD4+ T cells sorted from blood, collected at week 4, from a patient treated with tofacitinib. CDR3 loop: CAWSVGASGYNEQFF. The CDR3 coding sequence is TGTGCCTGGAGTGTTGGAGCTAGCGGATACAATGAGCAGTTCTTC.